A single T cell receptor beta chain is shown here with its context. The antigen remains undetermined. One end of the junction does not line up with germline, which may come from a read error. CDR1 and CDR2 (germline): KGHSH, LQKENI. The CDR3 is made up of 15 amino acids. This sample is part of a study of a mutant IDH1 vaccine in newly diagnosed glioma. Sequencing was performed with immunoSEQ multiplex PCR; in TCRdb, only in-frame clones are kept and a portion is missing. This table holds tens of thousands of clones, roughly 90% found once. Sample time point: week 35, safety follow-up. Vaccine doses each comprised 300 ug of mutant IDH1 20-mer peptide, with topical imiquimod.

The material sequenced was PBMCs, taken from a glioma patient whose treatment included an IDH1 peptide vaccine. The chain uses TRBV18 and TRBJ2-2; D call uncertain. This receptor was obtained from a man between 35 and 55 years old with glioma. The chain's CDR3 is CASSPPRPPSRELFF. In nucleotides, the CDR3 is TGTGCCAGCTCTCCACCGCGGCCACCCTCCAGGGAGCTGTTTTTT.